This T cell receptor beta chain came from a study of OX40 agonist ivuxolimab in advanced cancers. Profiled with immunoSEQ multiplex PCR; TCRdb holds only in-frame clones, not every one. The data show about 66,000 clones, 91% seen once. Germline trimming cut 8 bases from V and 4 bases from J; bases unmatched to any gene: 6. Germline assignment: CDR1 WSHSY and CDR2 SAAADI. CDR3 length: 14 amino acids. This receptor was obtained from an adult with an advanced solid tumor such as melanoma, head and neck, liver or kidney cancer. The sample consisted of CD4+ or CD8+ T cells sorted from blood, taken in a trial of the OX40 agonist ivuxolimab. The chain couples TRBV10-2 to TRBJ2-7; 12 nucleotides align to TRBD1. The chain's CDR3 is CASFRGQGAYEQYF. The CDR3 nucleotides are TGCGCCAGCTTCAGGGGACAGGGGGCTTACGAGCAGTACTTC.